The 14 T cell receptor beta chains listed next were all sequenced from one sample in a study of CD8+ T cells in alopecia areata. The sequencing template was cDNA reverse transcribed from extracted RNA. Clones were sequenced by immunoSEQ multiplex PCR, and TCRdb holds only the in-frame ones, with some missing. The data show some 130,000 clones, with nearly 55% seen just once and 15% to 20% held by the top ten. Treatment denoted: oral pan-JAK inhibitor, 5-10 mg twice daily. The material was CD8+ T cells sorted from blood, obtained at week 4, from a patient treated with tofacitinib. These receptors came from a human donor with alopecia areata.

The chain couples TRBV4-1 to TRBJ2-7; D is tentatively TRBD1 or TRBD2 (7 bases each). CDR1 is MGHRA and CDR2 is YSYEKL in the germline V gene. V was pared by 3 bases and J by 0 bases, with 18 bases between. CDR3 length equals 17 residues. CDR3 coding DNA: TGCGCCAGCAGCCAGATGGGAGGGGGGACAGCCTCCTACGAGCAGTACTTC. It translates to CASSQMGGGTASYEQYF.

The rearrangement joins TRBV30 to TRBJ1-2, with 11 bases fitting TRBD1. CDR3 length: 13 residues. Germline V gene sequence: CDR1 GTSNPN, CDR2 SVGIG (reference sequence). With V trimmed by 3 bases and J by 11 bases, 8 bases remained unmatched. DNA of the CDR3: TGTGCCTGGAGCCGGGACAGGGGGGATTTGTACACCTTC. Translated, it gives CAWSRDRGDLYTF.

The chain recombines TRBV6-4 with TRBJ1-6; D is ambiguous. Germline CDR1 and CDR2: MRHNA and SNTAGT. The CDR3 loop spans 12 amino acids. Trimming removed 6 bases at V and 4 bases at J, with 4 bases between. CDR3 nucleotide sequence: TGTGCCAGCAGACAATATAATTCACCCCTCCACTTT. Protein: CASRQYNSPLHF.

The chain joins TRBV29-1 to TRBJ1-1; TRBD1 matches at 10 bases. V lost 0 bases to trimming and J lost 1 base; unmatched junction nucleotides: 8. Germline V gene lookup returns CDR1 SQVTM and CDR2 ANQGSEA. The CDR3 runs to 17 residues. CDR3 bases: TGCAGCGTTGAAGAGGGGAGGGACAGGGGATCGAACACTGAAGCTTTCTTT. Translating it yields CSVEEGRDRGSNTEAFF.

This clone turned up a few times. The chain recombines TRBV7-9 with TRBJ2-5, with 7 bases aligning to TRBD2. This CDR3 has 16 amino acids. The V gene's germline CDR1 is SEHNR and CDR2 FQNEAQ (reference sequence). V shed 3 bases and J 0 bases; nucleotides not matched to a gene: 7. CDR3 nucleotide sequence: TGTGCCAGCAGCTTTGGGGGGGAAGCGTACCAAGAGACCCAGTACTTC. Protein: CASSFGGEAYQETQYF.

The V and J genes are TRBV30 and TRBJ2-3; D is undetermined. Germline V gives CDR1 GTSNPN, CDR2 SVGIG (reference sequence). The V and J ends lost 1 base and 0 bases respectively, with 14 bases between them. The CDR3 runs 16 residues. CDR3 sequence: CAWSGGMGQSTDTQYF. As DNA, the CDR3 is TGTGCCTGGAGTGGGGGTATGGGCCAAAGCACAGATACGCAGTATTTT.

This sequence joins TRBV5-6 and TRBJ2-1; unclear D gene. The V end was cut by 2 bases, the J end by 5 bases, with 11 bases between. The CDR3 length is 14 residues. The germline CDR1 and CDR2 sequences are SGHDT and YYEEEE. The CDR3 coding sequence is TGTGCCAGCAGCTTCCGGGCCTCGGACAATGAGCAGTTCTTC. Its protein product is CASSFRASDNEQFF.

This chain joins TRBV27 and TRBJ1-6, with 8 bases lining up with TRBD1. The CDR3 contains 14 residues. The ends lost 6 bases at V and 10 bases at J; junction bases unmatched: 8. Germline V CDR1 and CDR2: MNHEY, SMNVEV (reference sequence). CDR3 in DNA: TGTGCCAGCAGCATAACAGGGGGAAAATCACCCCTCCACTTT. Its protein is CASSITGGKSPLHF.

The chain links TRBV6-5 to TRBJ2-7; D unclear. CDR1 is MNHEY and CDR2 is SVGAGI in the germline V gene. Trimming left V 2 bases short and J 2 bases short, with 13 bases between. CDR3 length: 15 amino acids. The CDR3 spells CASSYNSGLPYEQYF. CDR3 sequence (DNA): TGTGCCAGCAGTTACAACTCGGGCCTCCCCTACGAGCAGTACTTC.

V gene TRBV6-5 combines with J gene TRBJ2-1, with a possible D match to TRBD2 (6 bases). The V gene's germline CDR1 is MNHEY and CDR2 SVGAGI. Between the trimmed V and J ends, which lost 6 bases and 15 bases, there was a span of 15 bases. The CDR3 spans 11 residues. CDR3 in amino acids: CASRVGEVTFF. In nucleotides, the CDR3 is TGTGCCAGCAGGGTCGGGGAGGTTACGTTCTTC.

A single count supports this clone. The chain combines TRBV4-1 with TRBJ2-2, with 7 bases fitting TRBD2. Looked up from germline, CDR1 is MGHRA and CDR2 is YSYEKL. This CDR3 region has 14 residues. The V gene end was trimmed by 0 bases and the J gene end by 5 bases; junction bases not matched to a gene: 0. DNA of the CDR3: TGCGCCAGCAGCCAAGAGGGGGGGACCGGGGAGCTGTTTTTT. Its translation is CASSQEGGTGELFF.

The chain joins TRBV27 to TRBJ2-1; the D gene is possibly TRBD2 (6 bases). Germline V lookup: CDR1 MNHEY, CDR2 SMNVEV (reference sequence). CDR3 length: 13 residues. Trimming stripped 6 bases from V and 9 bases from J, with 15 bases between. The CDR3 nucleotides are TGTGCCAGCAGGGGGGGAAAATTGATTGAGCAGTTCTTC. It is translated as CASRGGKLIEQFF.

The table lists this clone with a few counts. CDR3 coding DNA: TGTGCCATCAGTGATATGTCGGAAGGGTGGGGGGAGTCTGGGGCCAACGTCCTGACTTTC. It yields the protein CAISDMSEGWGESGANVLTF. The chain carries TRBV10-3 and TRBJ2-6; a weak D match, TRBD2 (6 bases). Germline assignment: CDR1 ENHRY and CDR2 SYGVKD. This CDR3 region has 20 residues. V lost 3 bases and J lost 1, with 22 bases in between.

J is TRBJ2-5 and V is TRBV20-1; D is ambiguous. Germline V gives CDR1 DFQATT, CDR2 SNEGSKA (reference sequence). CDR3 length: 11 amino acids. Trimming left V 1 base short and J 5 bases short, with 5 bases between. This chain's CDR3 is CSARGRETQYF. DNA for the CDR3: TGCAGTGCTAGAGGACGGGAGACCCAGTACTTC.